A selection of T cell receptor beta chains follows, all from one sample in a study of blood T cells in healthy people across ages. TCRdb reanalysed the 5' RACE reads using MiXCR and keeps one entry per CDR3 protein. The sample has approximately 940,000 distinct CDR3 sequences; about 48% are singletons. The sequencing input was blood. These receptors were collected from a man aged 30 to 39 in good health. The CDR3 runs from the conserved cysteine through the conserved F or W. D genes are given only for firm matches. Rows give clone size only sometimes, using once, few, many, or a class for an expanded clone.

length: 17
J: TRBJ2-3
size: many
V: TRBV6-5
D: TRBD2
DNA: TGTGCCAGCAAGGCATTAGCGGGAGCCCCTAGCACAGATACGCAGTATTTT
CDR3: CASKALAGAPSTDTQYF

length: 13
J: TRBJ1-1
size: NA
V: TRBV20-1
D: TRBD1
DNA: TGCAGTTGTACAGGGGCCGTTAACACTGAAGCTTTCTTT
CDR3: CSCTGAVNTEAFF

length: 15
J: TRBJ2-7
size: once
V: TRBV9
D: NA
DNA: TGTGCCAGCAGCGTAGCGCAGGGAGGATTGAATGAGCAGTACTTC
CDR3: CASSVAQGGLNEQYF

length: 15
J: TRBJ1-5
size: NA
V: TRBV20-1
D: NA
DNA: TGCAGTGCTAGAGATCTCGTGGATAGCAATCAGCCCCAGCATTTT
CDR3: CSARDLVDSNQPQHF

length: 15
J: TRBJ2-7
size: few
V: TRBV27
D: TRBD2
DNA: TGTGCCAGCAGTCGCGGGACTAGCTCGGCCTACGAGCAGTACTTC
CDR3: CASSRGTSSAYEQYF

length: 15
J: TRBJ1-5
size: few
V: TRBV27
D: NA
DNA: TGTGCCAGCAGTTTCGCGGGAAGCGGCAATCAGCCCCAGCATTTT
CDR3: CASSFAGSGNQPQHF

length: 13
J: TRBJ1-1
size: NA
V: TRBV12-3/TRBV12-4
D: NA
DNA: TGTGCCAGCAGTTTACGGACCGACACTGAAGCTTTCTTT
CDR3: CASSLRTDTEAFF

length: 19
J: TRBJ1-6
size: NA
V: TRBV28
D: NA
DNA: TGTGCCAGCAGCAGCAGGGGCCGAGGACTAAGCTCCTATAATTCACCCCTCCACTTT
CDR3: CASSSRGRGLSSYNSPLHF

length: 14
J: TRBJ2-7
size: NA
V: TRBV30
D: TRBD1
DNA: TGTGCCTGGGGGCCGAGGGGGCGCCCCTACGAGCAGTACTTC
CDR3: CAWGPRGRPYEQYF

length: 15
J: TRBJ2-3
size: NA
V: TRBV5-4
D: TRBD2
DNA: TGTGCCAGCAGCGTAAACCGGGGGGGCACAGATACGCAGTATTTT
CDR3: CASSVNRGGTDTQYF

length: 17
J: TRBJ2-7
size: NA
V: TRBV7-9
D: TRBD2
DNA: TGTGCCAGCAGCCCAGACAGACTAGCGGGAGGCGGGTACGAGCAGTACTTC
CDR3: CASSPDRLAGGGYEQYF

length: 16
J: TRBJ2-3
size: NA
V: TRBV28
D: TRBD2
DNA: TGTGCCAGCAGACCCAGCGGGGGGGCCCCCCCAGATACGCAGTATTTT
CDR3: CASRPSGGAPPDTQYF

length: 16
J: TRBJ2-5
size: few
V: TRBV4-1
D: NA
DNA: TGCGCCAGCAGCCCAGTTGGAGGACTGGTACAAGAGACCCAGTACTTC
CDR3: CASSPVGGLVQETQYF

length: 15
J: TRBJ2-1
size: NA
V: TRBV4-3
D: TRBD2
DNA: TGCGCCAGCAGCCAAGCTAGCGGGGGCCGGAATGAGCAGTTCTTC
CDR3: CASSQASGGRNEQFF

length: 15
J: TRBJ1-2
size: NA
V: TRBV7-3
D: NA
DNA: TGTGCCAGCAGCTTACGAGCAGGGGATACCTATGGCTACACCTTC
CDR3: CASSLRAGDTYGYTF

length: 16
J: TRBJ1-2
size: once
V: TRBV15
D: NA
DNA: TGTGCCACCAGCAGAGATCGAGGCAGCTCCCTTCAAGGCTACACCTTC
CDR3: CATSRDRGSSLQGYTF

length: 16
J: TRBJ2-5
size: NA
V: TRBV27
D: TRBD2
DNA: TGTGCCAGCAGTTTATCGTTTAGGCTAGCGGGGGGTGAGCAGTACTTC
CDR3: CASSLSFRLAGGEQYF

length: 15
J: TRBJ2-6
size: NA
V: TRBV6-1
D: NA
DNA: TGTGCCAGCACACAGGGAGACCCTGGGGCCAACGTCCTGACTTTC
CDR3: CASTQGDPGANVLTF

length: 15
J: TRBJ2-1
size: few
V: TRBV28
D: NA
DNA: TGTGCCAGCCTCACCGCGGGACAGTCAAACAATGAGCAGTTCTTC
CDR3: CASLTAGQSNNEQFF

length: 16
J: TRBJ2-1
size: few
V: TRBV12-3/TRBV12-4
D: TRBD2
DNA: TGTGCCAGCAGTTTAAGAGGACTAGTGGCCTACAATGAGCAGTTCTTC
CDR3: CASSLRGLVAYNEQFF